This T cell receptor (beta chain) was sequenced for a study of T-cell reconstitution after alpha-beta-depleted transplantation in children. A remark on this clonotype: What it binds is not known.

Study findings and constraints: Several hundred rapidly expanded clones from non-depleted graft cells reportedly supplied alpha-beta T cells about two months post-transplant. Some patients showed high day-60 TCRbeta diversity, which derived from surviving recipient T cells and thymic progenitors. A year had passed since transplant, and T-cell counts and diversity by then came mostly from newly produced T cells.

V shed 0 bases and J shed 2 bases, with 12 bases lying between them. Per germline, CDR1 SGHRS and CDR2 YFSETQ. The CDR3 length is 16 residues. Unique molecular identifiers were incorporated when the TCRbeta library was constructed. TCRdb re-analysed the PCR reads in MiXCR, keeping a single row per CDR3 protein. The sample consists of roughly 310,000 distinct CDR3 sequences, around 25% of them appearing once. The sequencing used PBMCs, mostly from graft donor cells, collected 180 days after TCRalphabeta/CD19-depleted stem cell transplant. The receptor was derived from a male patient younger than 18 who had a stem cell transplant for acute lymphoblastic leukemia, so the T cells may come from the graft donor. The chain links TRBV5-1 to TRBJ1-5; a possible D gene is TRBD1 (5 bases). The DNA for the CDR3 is TGCGCCAGCAGCTTGGCCGGGCAGGGCGGCAATCAGCCCCAGCATTTT. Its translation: CASSLAGQGGNQPQHF.